Listed below are T cell receptor beta chains from one sample, sequenced in a study of blood T cells in healthy people across ages. One entry per CDR3 protein, called by TCRdb with MiXCR from the 5' RACE reads. The data show some 710,000 distinct CDR3 sequences, around 45% seen once. Sequenced material: blood. The receptors shown here come from an elderly man in good health. CDR3s include the opening cysteine and the closing phenylalanine or tryptophan.

j_call	v_call	cdr3_aa
TRBJ2-3	TRBV12-3/TRBV12-4	CASSSSTSGADTQYF
TRBJ2-6	TRBV7-9	CASSSRAGFGANVLTF
TRBJ1-2	TRBV30	CAWSVWSSTYGYTF
TRBJ2-1	TRBV20-1	CSVKSSTHNEQFF
TRBJ2-5	TRBV4-1	CASSQEGVRTETQYF
TRBJ2-5	TRBV7-7	CASSSNGHQETQYF
TRBJ2-1	TRBV7-2	CASSNGRGNEQFF
TRBJ1-2	TRBV12-3/TRBV12-4	CASSLESNYGYTF
TRBJ2-1	TRBV19	CASSIWSGRSRNEQFF
TRBJ2-5	TRBV29-1	CSVGHNNEQYF